The text below deals with one T cell receptor (beta chain). Data came from immunoSEQ multiplex PCR; TCRdb stores just in-frame clones and leaves some out. The sample has about 170,000 clones; 80% to 95% are singletons. The V gene lost 5 bases and the J gene lost 0 bases, with 15 bases spanning the gap. CDR1 is SGHTA, CDR2 FQGNSA, per germline. CDR3 size: 16 residues. This sample is part of a study of T cell responses to AZD1222 COVID-19 vaccine. The sequence derives from an adult in good health. The chain recombines TRBV7-2 with TRBJ2-3; D unresolved. Sequenced material: peripheral blood, taken on day 0 of AZD1222 vaccination. CDR3 sequence: CASSAQSDPSTDTQYF. In DNA, the CDR3 is TGTGCCAGCAGCGCCCAAAGCGATCCTAGCACAGATACGCAGTATTTT. The complete variable domain, with remaining parts taken from reference TRBV7-2 and TRBJ2-3, reads GAGVSQSPSNKVTEKGKDVELRCDPISGHTALYWYRQSLGQGLEFLIYFQGNSAPDKSGLPSDRFSAERTGGSVSTLTIQRTQQEDSAVYLCASSAQSDPSTDTQYFGPGTRLTVL.